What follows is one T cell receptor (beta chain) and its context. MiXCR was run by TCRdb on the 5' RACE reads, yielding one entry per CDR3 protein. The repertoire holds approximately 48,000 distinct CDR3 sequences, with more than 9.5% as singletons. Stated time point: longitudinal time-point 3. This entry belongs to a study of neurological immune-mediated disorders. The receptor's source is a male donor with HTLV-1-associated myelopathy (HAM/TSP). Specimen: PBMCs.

CDR3 nucleotides: TGTGCCAGCAGCCAAGACGTGATCACTGAAGCTTTCTTT. Translated: CASSQDVITEAFF. The chain combines TRBV3-1 with TRBJ1-1; D gene uncertain. Germline V gene sequence: CDR1 LGHDT, CDR2 YNNKEL (reference sequence). The CDR3 is 13 amino acids. Trimming cost V 0 bases and J 4 bases, with 6 bases left between them.